This TCR beta chain was retrieved from a study of CD8+CD57+ T cells in acquired aplastic anemia. Study information: Roughly 3.2 ug was the average amount of DNA from sorted CD4+ and CD8+ cells.

Genomic DNA provided the template from which TCR beta VDJ and CDR3 profiles were obtained. Each CDR3 protein is one row after TCRdb ran MiXCR on the reads. Of over 250,000 distinct CDR3 sequences in the sample, 45% to 65% were seen once. The CDR3 is 16 residues long. V gave up 0 bases and J gave up 6 bases; unmatched junction bases: 4. The germline V gene has CDR1 SGHVS and CDR2 FQNEAQ. As to this clonotype: Its target is unknown.

Study observations and caveats: Under 35 was the count of CD8+ CDR3 sequences that patients shared with controls.

For sequencing, patients were chosen who had shown expansion of CD8+CD57+ cells by flow cytometry. Each of the patients presented with severe acquired aplastic anemia. The blood sampling took place in patients who had so far received no therapy. The V call is TRBV7-8, the J call TRBJ1-6, with TRBD1 matching 8 bases. Sequenced input: sorted CD4+, CD8+, or CD8+CD57+ T cells (not recorded which) from PBMCs. The receptor was derived from a human donor with aplastic anemia. CDR3 coding DNA: TGTGCCAGCAGCTTAGCGGGGACAGGACTTAATTCACCCCTCCACTTT. Translated: CASSLAGTGLNSPLHF.